This is a list of T cell receptor beta chains from one sample in a study of vaccination and CD4 T cells after COVID-19. TCRdb itself ran the PCR reads through MiXCR, one entry per CDR3 protein. Among about 20,000 distinct CDR3 sequences listed, less than 70% were seen once. No antigen is known for these receptors. Sample: CD4+ T cells from blood, cultured in vitro. These TCRs come from a human donor who had recovered from COVID-19. CDR3s include the opening cysteine and the closing phenylalanine or tryptophan. The order of the fields is J gene, V gene, clone size, CDR3 length, D gene, CDR3 protein, CDR3 DNA. D genes are given only for firm matches. Some rows have no size entry. The others give once, few or many, or a class for an expanded clone.

TRBJ2-7 | TRBV29-1 | - | 11 | - | CSVETDYEQYF | TGCAGCGTTGAGACAGACTACGAGCAGTACTTC
TRBJ2-1 | TRBV6-2/TRBV6-3 | - | 14 | - | CASSRGGGVDEQFF | TGTGCCAGCAGCCGCGGAGGGGGTGTCGATGAGCAGTTCTTC
TRBJ1-1 | TRBV6-1 | - | 14 | - | CASSTLLGTTEAFF | TGTGCCAGCAGTACCCTCCTGGGGACAACAGAAGCTTTCTTT
TRBJ2-3 | TRBV20-1 | - | 17 | TRBD2 | CSARVAGGTGDTDTQYF | TGCAGTGCTAGAGTCGCCGGGGGGACGGGGGACACAGATACGCAGTATTTT
TRBJ2-2 | TRBV20-1 | few | 15 | TRBD1 | CSARGDRGPAGELFF | TGCAGTGCTAGAGGCGACAGGGGGCCGGCCGGGGAGCTGTTTTTT
TRBJ1-5 | TRBV7-9 | once | 15 | - | CASSPGRWEGQPQHF | TGTGCCAGCAGCCCGGGGAGGTGGGAAGGTCAGCCCCAGCATTTT
TRBJ2-2 | TRBV10-1 | few | 15 | - | CASSDTGTNTGELFF | TGCGCCAGCAGTGATACAGGGACGAACACCGGGGAGCTGTTTTTT
TRBJ2-3 | TRBV6-1 | few | 16 | TRBD2 | CASRGWGGSRADTQYF | TGTGCCAGCAGGGGGTGGGGCGGGAGTCGCGCAGATACGCAGTATTTT
TRBJ1-5 | TRBV15 | - | 16 | TRBD1 | CATSRNRGTSNQPQHF | TGTGCCACCAGCAGAAACAGGGGGACTAGCAATCAGCCCCAGCATTTT
TRBJ2-5 | TRBV6-2/TRBV6-3 | few | 17 | - | CASSRSLGAPGQETQYF | TGTGCCAGCAGCCGATCTTTGGGGGCGCCGGGTCAAGAGACCCAGTACTTC
TRBJ1-5 | TRBV5-8 | - | 18 | - | CASSPRQLEYFSNQPQHF | TGTGCCAGCAGCCCCCGACAGTTAGAGTATTTTAGCAATCAGCCCCAGCATTTT
TRBJ1-1 | TRBV12-3/TRBV12-4 | - | 11 | - | CASSLKGGAFF | TGTGCCAGCAGTTTAAAGGGTGGGGCTTTCTTT
TRBJ1-2 | TRBV7-2 | - | 15 | - | CASSSVSAGNYGYTF | TGTGCCAGCAGCTCTGTGTCGGCAGGGAACTATGGCTACACCTTC
TRBJ1-1 | TRBV6-5 | - | 13 | - | CASSYSGAHEAFF | TGTGCCAGCAGTTACTCAGGGGCTCATGAAGCTTTCTTT
TRBJ2-3 | TRBV19 | - | 13 | - | CASSIGRSDTQYF | TGTGCCAGTAGTATAGGCCGATCAGATACGCAGTATTTT
TRBJ2-5 | TRBV12-3/TRBV12-4 | once | 16 | TRBD1 | CASSLWGQRIQETQYF | TGTGCCAGCAGCTTGTGGGGACAGAGAATCCAAGAGACCCAGTACTTC
TRBJ2-5 | TRBV11-3 | - | 15 | - | CASSLEEGPKETQYF | TGTGCCAGCAGCTTAGAGGAGGGCCCAAAAGAGACCCAGTACTTC
TRBJ1-6 | TRBV7-2 | - | 15 | - | CASSPQSLSHSPLHF | TGTGCCAGCAGCCCCCAATCGCTTAGCCATTCACCCCTCCACTTT
TRBJ1-3 | TRBV18 | - | 18 | TRBD1 | CASSPRQGDFGSGNTIYF | TGTGCCAGCTCACCACGGCAGGGGGATTTCGGCTCTGGAAACACCATATATTTT
TRBJ1-1 | TRBV20-1 | - | 13 | TRBD1 | CSAPPGGLAEAFF | TGCAGTGCTCCGCCAGGGGGGTTAGCTGAAGCTTTCTTT
TRBJ2-6 | TRBV7-9 | - | 14 | - | CASEDSSGANVLTF | TGTGCCAGCGAAGACAGTTCTGGGGCCAACGTCCTGACTTTC
TRBJ2-5 | TRBV21-1 | - | 13 | - | CARPGLSQETQYF | TGTGCCAGACCGGGACTATCTCAAGAGACCCAGTACTTC
TRBJ2-7 | TRBV2 | once | 15 | - | CASSETGGRSYEQYF | TGTGCCAGCAGCGAAACTGGGGGACGATCGTACGAGCAGTACTTC
TRBJ2-5 | TRBV30 | - | 13 | TRBD1 | CAWRPGGQETQYF | TGTGCCTGGAGGCCAGGGGGCCAAGAGACCCAGTACTTC
TRBJ2-7 | TRBV7-9 | few | 13 | - | CASSLRTLDEQYF | TGTGCCAGCAGCTTAAGGACATTAGACGAGCAGTACTTC
TRBJ2-3 | TRBV12-3/TRBV12-4 | - | 16 | - | CASSLQGPPSTDTQYF | TGTGCCAGCAGTTTACAGGGACCACCTAGCACAGATACGCAGTATTTT
TRBJ1-6 | TRBV12-3/TRBV12-4 | once | 15 | TRBD1 | CASSSSDRGGSPLHF | TGTGCCAGCAGTTCCTCGGACAGGGGCGGTTCACCCCTCCACTTT
TRBJ1-2 | TRBV10-3 | few | 15 | - | CAISAPRQHNYGYTF | TGTGCCATCAGTGCGCCCAGACAGCATAACTATGGCTACACCTTC
TRBJ2-5 | TRBV20-1 | - | 13 | - | CSARRDRQETQYF | TGCAGTGCTCGGAGGGACAGACAAGAGACCCAGTACTTC
TRBJ1-3 | TRBV5-8 | - | 15 | - | CASSSMGSSGNTIYF | TGTGCCAGCAGCTCCATGGGCAGCTCTGGAAACACCATATATTTT
TRBJ2-1 | TRBV7-3 | few | 16 | - | CASSLNPGQGGNEQFF | TGTGCCAGCAGCTTAAACCCCGGCCAGGGTGGAAATGAGCAGTTCTTC
TRBJ1-2 | TRBV6-9 | few | 15 | TRBD1 | CASSYLGQGNYGYTF | TGTGCCAGCAGTTATTTGGGACAGGGGAACTATGGCTACACCTTC
TRBJ1-6 | TRBV28 | - | 16 | - | CASSLRSGGYSSPLHF | TGTGCCAGCAGTTTACGCTCGGGAGGGTATAGTTCACCCCTCCACTTT
TRBJ1-3 | TRBV11-2 | - | 16 | TRBD1 | CASSRLLGTAGNTIYF | TGTGCCAGCAGCAGGTTACTCGGGACAGCTGGAAACACCATATATTTT
TRBJ1-1 | TRBV7-9 | - | 15 | - | CASRGGAQVDTEAFF | TGTGCCAGCAGGGGGGGGGCACAGGTCGACACTGAAGCTTTCTTT
TRBJ1-4 | TRBV10-2 | - | 14 | - | CASSGTRSNEKLFF | TGCGCCAGCAGCGGGACCAGGTCTAATGAAAAACTGTTTTTT
TRBJ2-3 | TRBV5-1 | - | 16 | - | CASSLSGIGSTDTQYF | TGCGCCAGCAGCTTGTCAGGCATAGGGAGCACAGATACGCAGTATTTT
TRBJ2-7 | TRBV20-1 | - | 15 | TRBD2 | CSASLGLARAYEQYF | TGCAGTGCTAGCCTAGGACTAGCGAGGGCCTACGAGCAGTACTTC
TRBJ1-1 | TRBV6-2/TRBV6-3 | - | 15 | - | CASNPGGSLNTEAFF | TGTGCCAGCAACCCTGGGGGCAGCTTGAACACTGAAGCTTTCTTT
TRBJ1-5 | TRBV19 | few | 14 | TRBD1 | CASSETGSNQPQHF | TGTGCCAGTAGCGAGACAGGGAGCAATCAGCCCCAGCATTTT
TRBJ1-2 | TRBV20-1 | - | 16 | TRBD1 | CSATITGTGGNYGYTF | TGCAGTGCTACTATAACGGGGACAGGGGGGAACTATGGCTACACCTTC
TRBJ2-1 | TRBV20-1 | - | 16 | TRBD1 | CSAKSQGSRSYNEQFF | TGCAGTGCTAAATCACAGGGGTCGAGATCCTACAATGAGCAGTTCTTC
TRBJ1-5 | TRBV2 | - | 13 | - | CASRGGHNQPQHF | TGTGCCAGCAGGGGGGGACACAATCAGCCCCAGCATTTT
TRBJ1-2 | TRBV15 | - | 16 | TRBD1 | CATSREPGQGIYGYTF | TGTGCCACCAGCAGAGAACCGGGACAGGGAATCTATGGCTACACCTTC
TRBJ2-7 | TRBV21-1 | - | 15 | - | CASSKTQGAPYEQYF | TGTGCCAGCAGCAAAACACAGGGGGCCCCCTACGAGCAGTACTTC
TRBJ1-6 | TRBV27 | - | 15 | - | CASSLTINYNSPLHF | TGTGCCAGCAGTTTGACAATAAACTATAATTCACCCCTCCACTTT
TRBJ1-1 | TRBV21-1 | - | 13 | - | CASSFSGGVEAFF | TGTGCCAGCAGCTTTTCAGGGGGGGTTGAGGCTTTCTTT
TRBJ2-1 | TRBV7-3 | - | 15 | - | CASSSTGTPYNEQFF | TGTGCCAGCAGCTCCACCGGGACGCCCTACAATGAGCAGTTCTTC
TRBJ1-6 | TRBV6-1 | - | 13 | - | CASNNDSPSPLHF | TGTGCCAGCAACAACGACAGTCCCTCACCCCTCCACTTT
TRBJ1-1 | TRBV20-1 | - | 14 | - | CSAPTLGLNTEAFF | TGCAGTGCCCCCACCTTGGGGTTGAACACTGAAGCTTTCTTT
TRBJ2-6 | TRBV28 | - | 17 | - | CASSPTEITSGANVLTF | TGTGCCAGCAGCCCGACAGAGATAACCTCTGGGGCCAACGTCCTGACTTTC
TRBJ1-5 | TRBV6-1 | once | 13 | - | CASTGRDNQPQHF | TGTGCCAGCACAGGACGGGACAATCAGCCCCAGCATTTT
TRBJ1-1 | TRBV19 | - | 13 | - | CARSGHSNTEAFF | TGTGCCAGATCCGGACACTCGAACACTGAAGCTTTCTTT
TRBJ1-2 | TRBV5-1 | - | 15 | TRBD1 | CASSPEPGQSYGYTF | TGCGCCAGCAGCCCTGAACCGGGACAGAGTTATGGCTACACCTTC
TRBJ2-2 | TRBV19 | - | 18 | TRBD2 | CASSSPGTSGSPVGELFF | TGTGCCAGTAGCTCTCCCGGGACTAGCGGGAGTCCGGTCGGGGAGCTGTTTTTT
TRBJ1-5 | TRBV7-9 | few | 12 | - | CASSWDNQPQHF | TGTGCCAGCAGCTGGGACAATCAGCCCCAGCATTTT